These 12 T cell receptor beta chains came from one sample sequenced in a study of cytotoxic CD8 clonotypes in ibrutinib-treated CLL. Libraries were prepared by immunoSEQ multiplex PCR; TCRdb keeps only in-frame clonotypes and omits some of them. This sample has 76,000 or so clones, with roughly 83% found just once. The source material was PBMCs, sampled after 24 months of ibrutinib treatment. These receptors were obtained from a human donor with chronic lymphocytic leukemia.

The chain joins TRBV5-1 to TRBJ1-3; TRBD1 matches at 8 bases. After removal of 5 bases from V and 2 bases from J, the junction contained 6 bases not matched to a gene. The CDR3 has 15 amino acids. Germline V gives CDR1 SGHRS, CDR2 YFSETQ. This CDR3 reads CASSKDRATGNTIYF. DNA of the CDR3: TGCGCCAGCAGTAAGGACAGGGCAACTGGAAACACCATATATTTT. Filled out from reference TRBV5-1 and TRBJ1-3, the complete variable domain reads KAGVTQTPRYLIKTRGQQVTLSCSPISGHRSVSWYQQTPGQGLQFLFEYFSETQRNKGNFPGRFSGRQFSNSRSEMNVSTLELGDSALYLCASSKDRATGNTIYFGEGSWLTVV.

V and J are TRBV30 and TRBJ2-7, with 10 bases aligning to TRBD1. The CDR3 length is 16 residues. From germline, CDR1 is GTSNPN and CDR2 SVGIG (reference sequence). V gave up 3 bases and J gave up 5 bases; unmatched junction bases: 13. The CDR3 spells CAWRGYPGQGFDEQYF. The CDR3 nucleotides read TGTGCCTGGAGGGGGTACCCGGGACAGGGGTTCGACGAGCAGTACTTC.

The chain combines TRBV30 with TRBJ1-2; 9 nucleotides line up with TRBD1. The ends lost 7 bases at V and 4 bases at J; junction bases unmatched: 10. Germline assignment: CDR1 GTSNPN and CDR2 SVGIG (reference sequence). The CDR3 contains 14 residues. For the CDR3, the DNA is TGTGCCTCCACCTCCTGGGGACAGGGCTATGGCTACACCTTC. Its translation: CASTSWGQGYGYTF. Full variable domain (remainder filled in from reference TRBV30 and TRBJ1-2): SQTIHQWPATLVQPVGSPLSLECTVEGTSNPNLYWYRQAAGRGLQLLFYSVGIGQISSEVPQNLSASRPQDRQFILSSKKLLLSDSGFYLCASTSWGQGYGYTFGSGTRLTVV.

The chain employs TRBV5-1 and TRBJ2-6; a weak D match, TRBD1 (6 bases). V lost 0 bases and J lost 0, with 10 bases in between. Germline CDR1 and CDR2: SGHRS and YFSETQ. The CDR3 is made up of 17 amino acids. The CDR3 sequence: CASSLGQATSGANVLTF. The CDR3 DNA follows: TGCGCCAGCAGCTTGGGACAGGCGACCTCTGGGGCCAACGTCCTGACTTTC. The variable domain in full, completed from reference TRBV5-1 and TRBJ2-6, reads KAGVTQTPRYLIKTRGQQVTLSCSPISGHRSVSWYQQTPGQGLQFLFEYFSETQRNKGNFPGRFSGRQFSNSRSEMNVSTLELGDSALYLCASSLGQATSGANVLTFGAGSRLTVL.

The chain links TRBV28 to TRBJ2-5, with D perhaps matching TRBD2 (6 bases). CDR1 MDHEN and CDR2 SYDVKM come from the germline V gene. The CDR3 is 15 amino acids. Trimming left V 5 bases short and J 1 base short, with 14 bases between. CDR3 sequence (DNA): TGTGCCAGCAGTGCCCTCGACGGGAGCCAAGAGACCCAGTACTTC. Amino acid sequence: CASSALDGSQETQYF.

The rearrangement links TRBV7-9 to TRBJ2-7; D is unclear. In germline, CDR1 is SEHNR, CDR2 FQNEAQ (reference sequence). This CDR3 is 13 amino acids long. V was clipped by 3 bases and J by 5 bases, with 11 bases between them. The CDR3: CASSFPYSHEQYF. In DNA, the CDR3 is TGTGCCAGCAGCTTCCCTTACTCTCACGAGCAGTACTTC.

The V call is TRBV14, the J call TRBJ1-2; D is undetermined. CDR1 and CDR2 from the germline V gene are SGHDN and FVKESK. The CDR3 spans 15 residues. The V gene lost 3 bases and the J gene lost 0 bases, with 11 bases spanning the gap. The CDR3 spells CASSQNHGANYGYTF. CDR3 sequence (DNA): TGTGCCAGCAGCCAGAACCATGGGGCTAACTATGGCTACACCTTC.

The V call is TRBV9, the J call TRBJ2-3; TRBD2 is a possible D gene (6 bases). V lost 0 bases, J lost 3 bases, and 11 bases lay in between. The CDR3 length is 15 residues. CDR1 is SGDLS and CDR2 is YYNGEE in the germline V gene. CDR3 DNA: TGTGCCAGCAGCGTAGTGGGGGGAGCGACAGATACGCAGTATTTT. Its translation is CASSVVGGATDTQYF.

The chain recombines TRBV10-1 with TRBJ2-5, with D possibly being TRBD1 (6 bases). The assigned J gene may be wrong: the sequence end matches TRBJ2-7 better. This CDR3 has 14 amino acids. CDR1 is WNHNN, CDR2 SYGVQD, per germline (reference sequence). This CDR3 is CASSVGGPSYEQYF. The CDR3 DNA follows: TGCGCCAGCAGTGTAGGGGGACCCTCCTACGAGCAGTACTTC.

The chain combines TRBV9 with TRBJ2-1, with 15 bases that match TRBD2. Germline trimming cut 3 bases from V and 0 bases from J; bases unmatched to any gene: 10. This CDR3 has 20 amino acids. The germline V gene encodes CDR1 SGDLS and CDR2 YYNGEE. The CDR3 here is CASSDDRTSGRAVSYNEQFF. In DNA form, the CDR3 reads TGTGCCAGCAGCGACGACCGGACTAGCGGGAGGGCGGTCTCCTACAATGAGCAGTTCTTC. Supplemented by reference TRBV9 and TRBJ2-1, the full variable domain reads DSGVTQTPKHLITATGQRVTLRCSPRSGDLSVYWYQQSLDQGLQFLIQYYNGEERAKGNILERFSAQQFPDLHSELNLSSLELGDSALYFCASSDDRTSGRAVSYNEQFFGPGTRLTVL.

The rearrangement links TRBV19 to TRBJ1-5; D perhaps matches TRBD1 (6 bases). This CDR3 contains 16 residues. Trimming shortened V by 0 bases and J by 2 bases, and 11 bases separated the two germline ends. Germline CDR1 reads LNHDA; CDR2 reads SQIVND (reference sequence). CDR3 DNA sequence: TGTGCCAGTAGTATAGATCAGGGGTCGGGCAATCAGCCCCAGCATTTT. This gives the protein CASSIDQGSGNQPQHF.

V usage is TRBV2 and J usage is TRBJ2-7; D is possibly TRBD2 (6 bases). V shed 5 bases and J shed 0 bases, with 11 bases lying between them. The germline V gene has CDR1 SNHLY and CDR2 FYNNEI. The CDR3 runs to 14 residues. Written as DNA, the CDR3 is TGTGCCAGCAGTTTGGGACTCCGCTCCTACGAGCAGTACTTC. It yields the protein CASSLGLRSYEQYF.